The present T cell receptor beta chain was sequenced within a study of blood T cell repertoires in COVID-19. Study information: Samples representing acute and convalescent COVID-19 were sourced from the United States, Italy and Spain. PBMCs, B-cell-depleted T cells, or T cells were the source of the cDNA or gDNA that made up the material.

Original processing methods: By means of reference gene primer amplification, nucleated cell counts were estimated. This table comes from immunoSEQ multiplex PCR, and its TCRdb copy is limited to in-frame clones, with some not included. Clone size and the V and J calls come from that table; the DNA yielded D and trimming. The sample has 100,000 to 150,000 clones, roughly 72% seen once. The CDR3 is 13 residues long. Germline V gene data show CDR1 as MNHNS and CDR2 as SASEGT. The V segment lost 1 base and the J segment 7 bases; nucleotides outside the gene matches: 3. What was sequenced was peripheral blood. This sequence joins TRBV6-1 and TRBJ1-2; 7 bases align to TRBD1. This clonotype was obtained from a man in his sixties with acute or convalescent COVID-19. DNA for the CDR3: TGTGCCAGCAGTGAAGTCACAGGGGTTGGCTACACCTTC. This encodes CASSEVTGVGYTF.